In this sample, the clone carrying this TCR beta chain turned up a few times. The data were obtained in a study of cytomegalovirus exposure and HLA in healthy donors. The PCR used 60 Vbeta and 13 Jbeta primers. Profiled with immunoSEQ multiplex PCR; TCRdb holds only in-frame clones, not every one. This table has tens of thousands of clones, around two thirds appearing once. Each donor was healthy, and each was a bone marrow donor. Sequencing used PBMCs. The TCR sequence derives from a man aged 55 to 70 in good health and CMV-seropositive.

DNA of the CDR3: TGTGCCAGCAGTTTAGGACAGGGGGCGAGAGATACGCAGTATTTT. It codes for CASSLGQGARDTQYF. The V call is TRBV27, the J call TRBJ2-3, with TRBD1 matching 11 bases. The germline CDR1 and CDR2 sequences are MNHEY and SMNVEV (reference sequence). Unmatched junction bases numbered 3, after V lost 2 bases and J lost 5 bases. This CDR3 contains 15 residues.